This entry lists 17 T cell receptor beta chains sequenced from one sample in a study of blood T cells in healthy people across ages. Together with a sample-barcoded 5' primer, a J-beta primer mix was included in a second PCR lasting roughly 6 to 12 cycles. Each CDR3 protein gets one entry after TCRdb re-called the 5' RACE reads with MiXCR. The table records some 880,000 distinct CDR3 sequences, around 36% of them present only once. The sample taken for sequencing was blood. These receptors originate from a man between 18 and 29 years old in good health.

The J gene is TRBJ1-6, the V gene TRBV12-3 or TRBV12-4, with 10 bases lining up with TRBD1. The V gene end was trimmed by 7 bases and the J gene end by 18 bases; junction bases not matched to a gene: 15. The CDR3 totals 14 residues. The CDR3 DNA is TGTGCCAGCACCGGGACAGGGGTAATTCAAGCCCCCCACTTT. Translation: CASTGTGVIQAPHF.

This chain's CDR3 is CSAREGRPNTEAFF. The CDR3 nucleotides are TGCAGTGCTAGAGAGGGCAGACCGAACACTGAAGCTTTCTTT. The rearrangement links TRBV20-1 to TRBJ1-1; D remains unclear. In germline, CDR1 is DFQATT, CDR2 SNEGSKA (reference sequence). The CDR3 consists of 14 residues. V was trimmed by 0 bases and J by 1 base, leaving 9 bases between them.

This clonotype was found many times. This rearrangement joins TRBV5-1 to TRBJ2-7; tentative D call: TRBD1 (5 bases). Germline V lookup: CDR1 SGHRS, CDR2 YFSETQ. CDR3 size: 15 residues. The germline V and J ends were trimmed by 2 bases and 12 bases, with 24 bases remaining between them. CDR3 sequence: CASSFVSSGDQGLYF. The CDR3 bases are TGCGCCAGCAGCTTTGTGTCGTCAGGCGACCAGGGTCTGTACTTC.

This chain joins TRBV9 and TRBJ2-1; the D gene is possibly TRBD2 (5 bases). Per the germline V gene, CDR1 is SGDLS and CDR2 is YYNGEE. Trimming stripped 4 bases from V and 0 bases from J, with 17 bases between. The CDR3 loop spans 17 amino acids. The CDR3 here is CASSRFGDRSSYNEQFF. Written as DNA, the CDR3 is TGTGCCAGCAGCCGATTCGGGGATAGAAGCTCCTACAATGAGCAGTTCTTC. The full variable domain, with the rest looked up from reference TRBV9 and TRBJ2-1, is DSGVTQTPKHLITATGQRVTLRCSPRSGDLSVYWYQQSLDQGLQFLIQYYNGEERAKGNILERFSAQQFPDLHSELNLSSLELGDSALYFCASSRFGDRSSYNEQFFGPGTRLTVL.

This clonotype was detected ten times or more. The chain combines TRBV7-2 with TRBJ1-2, with 7 bases identical to TRBD1. J gave up 8 bases and V 0 bases, and 6 bases lay outside the gene matches. There are 14 residues in the CDR3. Germline CDR1 and CDR2: SGHTA and FQGNSA. CDR3 in DNA: TGTGCCAGCAGCTTAGCGACAGGGTCCGAAGGCTACACCTTC. It encodes CASSLATGSEGYTF.

This clonotype was detected only once. This chain links TRBV20-1 with TRBJ2-7; no firm D call. CDR1 and CDR2 from the germline V gene are DFQATT and SNEGSKA (reference sequence). This CDR3 region has 13 residues. The CDR3 loop reads CSASFKPSYEQHV. As DNA, the CDR3 is TGCAGTGCTTCTTTTAAACCCTCCTACGAGCAGCACGTC.

This clonotype was seen ten or more times. The chain recombines TRBV7-2 with TRBJ2-7, with TRBD1 as a possible D gene (5 bases). The germline gives CDR1 SGHTA, CDR2 FQGNSA. Trimming shortened V by 4 bases and J by 4 bases, and 8 bases separated the two germline ends. The CDR3 runs 12 residues. The CDR3 loop reads CASSSTGYEQYF. DNA of the CDR3: TGTGCCAGCAGCTCAACAGGTTACGAGCAGTACTTC.

This chain joins TRBV25-1 and TRBJ2-7, with D perhaps matching TRBD1 (6 bases). TRBJ2-5 matches the DNA end more closely, so the J call is doubtful. The CDR3 totals 14 residues. Germline V gene sequence: CDR1 MGHDK, CDR2 SYGVNS. The CDR3 loop is CASSDIQGEQTQYF. Here the CDR3 DNA reads TGTGCCAGCAGTGACATACAGGGTGAACAGACCCAGTACTTC.

This rearrangement joins TRBV10-3 to TRBJ2-5, with 8 bases lining up with TRBD2. In germline, CDR1 is ENHRY, CDR2 SYGVKD. Losses at the gene ends were 4 bases for V and 2 bases for J; bases not matched to a gene: 3. CDR3 length equals 14 residues. The CDR3 region is CAISVTSGQETQYF. CDR3 nucleotides: TGTGCCATCAGTGTAACTAGCGGACAAGAGACCCAGTACTTC.

This clonotype was seen a few times. V usage is TRBV12-3 or TRBV12-4 and J usage is TRBJ1-1; D remains ambiguous. The CDR3 covers 14 residues. Trimming left V 1 base short and J 1 base short, with 7 bases between. The CDR3 DNA sequence: TGTGCCAGCAGTTTAGTAAAGGGGAACACTGAAGCTTTCTTT. It yields the protein CASSLVKGNTEAFF.

This clonotype was seen only a few times. The chain joins TRBV2 to TRBJ1-6; 8 nucleotides agree with TRBD1. From germline, CDR1 is SNHLY and CDR2 FYNNEI. The CDR3 length is 14 residues. The V segment lost 10 bases and the J segment 7 bases; nucleotides outside the gene matches: 9. CDR3 sequence: CAIRTGQGNSPLHF. In DNA form, the CDR3 reads TGTGCCATCAGAACAGGACAGGGCAATTCACCCCTCCACTTT.

Turning to this clonotype: With a much larger clone just one base away, this may be a read error. In DNA, the CDR3 is TGTGCCGGCAGCTTGAGGGCTAGCGGGGGGGCTCTAGATACGCAGTATTTT. This encodes CAGSLRASGGALDTQYF. The chain has TRBV5-4 and TRBJ2-3, with TRBD2 matching 12 bases. The germline V gene has CDR1 SGHNT and CDR2 YYREEE (reference sequence). The CDR3 totals 17 residues.

The chain has TRBV12-3 or TRBV12-4 and TRBJ1-1; TRBD1 is a possible D gene (5 bases). The V end was cut by 0 bases, the J end by 0 bases, with 14 bases between. The CDR3 totals 17 residues. The CDR3 DNA reads as TGTGCCAGCAGTTTAGCCGGAGGGACCCCGATGAACACTGAAGCTTTCTTT. This codes for CASSLAGGTPMNTEAFF.

Points on this clonotype: One base away lies a much larger clone, so this may be a sequencing read error. The V and J genes are TRBV6-5 and TRBJ2-3; no firm D call. The CDR3 is 13 residues long. CDR1 MNHEY and CDR2 SVGAGI come from the germline V gene. CDR3 sequence: CASRVTYPDTRYF. The DNA for the CDR3 is TGTGCCAGCAGAGTTACTTATCCAGATACGCGGTATTTT.

The chain joins TRBV20-1 to TRBJ1-1; maybe TRBD1 (6 bases). Germline CDR1 is DFQATT and CDR2 is SNEGSKA (reference sequence). V was clipped by 6 bases and J by 0 bases, with 17 bases between them. The length of the CDR3 is 15 residues. The CDR3 sequence: CSADSLQVMNTEAFF. CDR3 nucleotide sequence: TGCAGTGCGGACAGCTTGCAGGTAATGAACACTGAAGCTTTCTTT.

The V and J genes are TRBV7-3 and TRBJ2-1, with D perhaps matching TRBD2 (6 bases). From germline, CDR1 is SGHTA and CDR2 FQGTGA. The CDR3 runs 13 residues. With 4 bases removed from V and 11 bases from J, the gap between germline ends came to 15 bases. CDR3 in DNA: TGTGCCAGCAGCTCGGACCCCCGGACTAAGCAGTTCTTC. Protein sequence: CASSSDPRTKQFF.

The chain recombines TRBV20-1 with TRBJ2-3; 7 bases are a match to TRBD2. CDR3 length: 16 residues. The ends lost 5 bases at V and 2 bases at J; junction bases unmatched: 13. Germline V gene sequence: CDR1 DFQATT, CDR2 SNEGSKA (reference sequence). The CDR3 loop is CSADGGVLALTDTQYF. The CDR3 DNA reads TGCAGTGCTGATGGGGGGGTGCTCGCGCTCACAGATACGCAGTATTTT.